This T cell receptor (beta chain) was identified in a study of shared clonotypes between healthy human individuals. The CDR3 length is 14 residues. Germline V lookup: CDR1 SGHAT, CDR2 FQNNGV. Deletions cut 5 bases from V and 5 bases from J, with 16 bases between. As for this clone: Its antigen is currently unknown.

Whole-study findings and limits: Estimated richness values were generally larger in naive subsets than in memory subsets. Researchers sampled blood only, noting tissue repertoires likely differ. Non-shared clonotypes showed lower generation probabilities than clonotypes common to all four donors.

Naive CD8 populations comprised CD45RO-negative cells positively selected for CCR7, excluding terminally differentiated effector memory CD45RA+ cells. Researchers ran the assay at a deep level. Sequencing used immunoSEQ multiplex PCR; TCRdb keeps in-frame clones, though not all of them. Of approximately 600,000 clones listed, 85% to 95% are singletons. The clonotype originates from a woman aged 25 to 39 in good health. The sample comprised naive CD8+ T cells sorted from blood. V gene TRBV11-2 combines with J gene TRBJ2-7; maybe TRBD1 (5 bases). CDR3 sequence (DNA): TGTGCCAGCAGCCCTCGAGGCAGGGTCAACGAGCAGTACTTC. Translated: CASSPRGRVNEQYF.